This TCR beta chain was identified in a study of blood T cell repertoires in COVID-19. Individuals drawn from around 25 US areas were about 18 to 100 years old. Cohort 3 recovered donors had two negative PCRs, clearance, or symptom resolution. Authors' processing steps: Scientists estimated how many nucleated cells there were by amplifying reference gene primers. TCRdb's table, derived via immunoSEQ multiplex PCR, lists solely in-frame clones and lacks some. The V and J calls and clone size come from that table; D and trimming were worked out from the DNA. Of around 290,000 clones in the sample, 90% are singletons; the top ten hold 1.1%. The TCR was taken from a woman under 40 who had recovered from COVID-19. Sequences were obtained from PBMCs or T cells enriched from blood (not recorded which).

This chain's CDR3 is CASSEAGWSDTQYF. The CDR3, as DNA: TGTGCCAGCAGCGAAGCGGGATGGTCAGATACGCAGTATTTT. The V gene is TRBV9, the J gene TRBJ2-3, with 7 bases fitting TRBD2. CDR3 length: 14 amino acids. The germline gives CDR1 SGDLS, CDR2 YYNGEE. The V segment lost 3 bases and the J segment 4 bases; nucleotides outside the gene matches: 5.